Below, one T cell receptor beta chain is given with its context. The entry originates in a study of early T cells in non-severe SARS-CoV-2 infection. Whole-study context: Sequencing of unsorted whole blood was done on bulk RNA, leaving chains unpaired.

The TCR library protocol attached unique molecular identifiers to the individual cDNA molecules. Via MiXCR, TCRdb re-called the 5' RACE reads, giving one row per CDR3 protein. The sample gives tens of thousands of distinct CDR3 sequences, about 13% of which show up once; approximately 1.1% is in the top ten. The receptor was isolated from an adult who was a healthcare worker with PCR-confirmed SARS-CoV-2 infection or an uninfected control (not recorded which). Sequences were obtained from whole blood.

The DNA for the CDR3 is TGTGCCAGCAGCGCCAGACCCTCCGGGACAGACACCGGGGAGCTGTTTTTT. This codes for CASSARPSGTDTGELFF. This rearrangement joins TRBV9 to TRBJ2-2; 7 bases are a match to TRBD1. V was pared by 3 bases and J by 3 bases, with 11 bases of the junction left unmatched. Germline loops: CDR1 SGDLS, CDR2 YYNGEE. The CDR3 extends over 17 amino acids.